This TCR beta chain came from a study of CD8 T cells in Susac syndrome. When the RNA was reverse transcribed, random hexamers were used with an input of roughly 0.45 to 1 ug. TCRdb passed the immunoSEQ multiplex PCR reads through MiXCR, listing each CDR3 protein once. The table includes 200,000 to 300,000 distinct CDR3 sequences, about 93% detected once. Germline V gene sequence: CDR1 LGHDT, CDR2 YNNKEL (reference sequence). The CDR3 length is 11 residues. V lost 4 bases and J lost 15; bases outside the gene matches: 5. The sample consisted of CD4+ T cells from PBMCs. The chain uses TRBV3-1 and TRBJ2-1; 8 positions match TRBD2. The source of this sequence is a human donor with multiple sclerosis. The CDR3 sequence is CASSLAGSAFF. The CDR3 DNA reads TGTGCCAGCAGCCTAGCGGGATCGGCGTTCTTC.